Each of the 8 T cell receptor beta chains below was sequenced from the same sample in a study of blood T cell repertoires in COVID-19. TCRdb's copy holds only in-frame clones and misses some; the assay was immunoSEQ multiplex PCR. The sample shows roughly 71,000 clones, approximately 80% of them seen only once. Sequencing was performed on peripheral blood. The receptors originated from a man in his sixties or seventies who had recovered from COVID-19.

This clone occurred a few times. V is TRBV5-1 and J is TRBJ2-7, with D perhaps TRBD1 (5 bases). CDR1 is SGHRS and CDR2 is YFSETQ in the germline V gene. V lost 6 bases, J lost 5 bases, and 18 bases lay in between. The CDR3 is made up of 14 amino acids. The CDR3 sequence: CASTQARGTDEQYF. Written as DNA, the CDR3 is TGCGCCAGCACCCAGGCTAGGGGAACGGACGAGCAGTACTTC.

The rearrangement uses TRBV19 and TRBJ1-3; TRBD1 agrees at 10 bases. Germline assignment: CDR1 LNHDA and CDR2 SQIVND (reference sequence). This CDR3 contains 16 residues. The V gene end was trimmed by 3 bases and the J gene end by 2 bases; junction bases not matched to a gene: 4. In nucleotides, the CDR3 is TGTGCCAGTAGTATGCGACAGGGGGCTCCTGGAAACACCATATATTTT. It encodes CASSMRQGAPGNTIYF.

The V call is TRBV25-1, the J call TRBJ1-1; TRBD1 aligns across 7 bases. The V gene's germline CDR1 is MGHDK and CDR2 SYGVNS. V shed 6 bases, J shed 0 bases, and the junction held 16 bases outside the gene matches. This CDR3 region has 18 residues. CDR3 protein: CASSPTSRDSALNTEAFF. The CDR3 DNA sequence: TGTGCCAGCAGCCCTACTTCTCGGGACAGCGCCTTGAACACTGAAGCTTTCTTT.

The chain carries TRBV6-6 and TRBJ1-2; no reliable D call. The CDR3 totals 13 residues. From germline, CDR1 is MNHNY and CDR2 SVGAGI (reference sequence). The V end was cut by 5 bases, the J end by 0 bases, with 7 bases between. CDR3 loop: CASSPGTNYGYTF. CDR3 bases: TGTGCCAGCAGTCCAGGAACTAACTATGGCTACACCTTC.

The rearrangement links TRBV10-3 to TRBJ2-3, with 7 bases that match TRBD2. V shed 5 bases and J 2 bases; nucleotides not matched to a gene: 4. Per the germline V gene, CDR1 is ENHRY and CDR2 is SYGVKD. This CDR3 comprises 14 residues. The CDR3 sequence is CAISQRDSTDTQYF. DNA for the CDR3: TGTGCCATCAGTCAGCGGGACTCCACAGATACGCAGTATTTT.

V is TRBV15 and J is TRBJ2-7, with D unclear. The V end lost 0 bases, the J end lost 8 bases, and 14 bases lay between the germline ends. The CDR3 spans 14 residues. From germline, CDR1 is LNHNV and CDR2 YYDKDF (reference sequence). The CDR3 nucleotides are TGTGCCACCAGCAGAGAGAGGTCTCAATTAAAGCAGTACTTC. It yields the protein CATSRERSQLKQYF.

This clone appeared once. V is TRBV30 and J is TRBJ2-2; possibly TRBD1 for D (6 bases). Per germline, CDR1 GTSNPN and CDR2 SVGIG (reference sequence). V was cut by 3 bases and J by 5 bases, with 16 bases left in between. There are 15 residues in the CDR3. The CDR3 protein is CAWRDSPGETGELFF. CDR3 DNA: TGTGCCTGGAGGGACAGCCCCGGGGAAACCGGGGAGCTGTTTTTT.

The rearrangement joins TRBV3-1 (or the pseudogene TRBV3-2) to TRBJ1-6; D is possibly TRBD1 (6 bases). CDR3 length: 14 amino acids. V dropped 5 bases and J dropped 7 bases, with 12 bases sitting between them. CDR1 and CDR2 (germline): LGHDT, YNNKEL (reference sequence). The CDR3 is CASSSTGNNSPLHF. CDR3 DNA: TGTGCCAGCAGCTCAACAGGGAACAATTCACCCCTCCACTTT.